The following is a TCR beta chain sequence with its context. Its antigen is still unknown. The data stem from a study of early T cells in non-severe SARS-CoV-2 infection. General study findings and limits: The VDJdb matching leaned toward anti-spike CD8 responses and overlooked private and CD4 specificities.

CDR1 and CDR2 (germline): KGHDR, SFDVKD. Trimming left V 4 bases short and J 9 bases short, with 13 bases between. This CDR3 spans 13 amino acids. TCRdb itself ran the 5' RACE reads through MiXCR, one entry per CDR3 protein. The data show roughly 99,000 distinct CDR3 sequences, with roughly 12% seen just once and about 4.4% held by the top ten. The receptor comes from an adult who was a healthcare worker with PCR-confirmed SARS-CoV-2 infection or an uninfected control (not recorded which). Source: whole blood, taken at baseline. The J gene is TRBJ2-3, the V gene TRBV24-1; D is uncertain. The CDR3 sequence is CATSDLALPTQYF. In nucleotides, the CDR3 is TGTGCCACCAGTGACCTGGCACTGCCGACGCAGTATTTT.